These 16 T cell receptor beta chains were all obtained from the same sample, sequenced in a study of blood T cell repertoires in COVID-19. Sequencing used immunoSEQ multiplex PCR; TCRdb keeps in-frame clones, though not all of them. The top ten clones hold roughly 47% of a sample with fewer than 15,000 clones, more than 65% of them seen once. The sequenced material came from peripheral blood. The receptors here all came from a man older than 75 with acute or convalescent COVID-19.

The rearrangement joins TRBV3-1 (or the pseudogene TRBV3-2) to TRBJ1-1; D unclear. This CDR3 is 13 amino acids long. With 4 bases removed from V and 1 base from J, the gap between germline ends came to 7 bases. Germline loops: CDR1 LGHDT, CDR2 YNNKEL (reference sequence). CDR3 nucleotides: TGTGCCAGCAGCCTCGGGGAGAACACTGAAGCTTTCTTT. Translating gives CASSLGENTEAFF.

The genes are TRBV5-1 and TRBJ2-3; the match to TRBD2 covers 14 bases. The CDR3 length is 16 residues. V gave up 3 bases and J gave up 2 bases; unmatched junction bases: 2. From germline, CDR1 is SGHRS and CDR2 YFSETQ. In DNA form, the CDR3 reads TGCGCCAGCAGCTGGGGACTAGCGGGGGTCACAGATACGCAGTATTTT. It is translated as CASSWGLAGVTDTQYF.

This clone was seen only a few times. The rearrangement joins TRBV30 to TRBJ1-6; unclear D gene. Trimming removed 1 base from V and 8 bases from J, with 12 bases in between. The CDR3 has 14 amino acids. Germline V gene data show CDR1 as GTSNPN and CDR2 as SVGIG (reference sequence). CDR3 residues: CAWSGPVGDSPLHF. Written as DNA, the CDR3 is TGTGCCTGGAGTGGCCCCGTCGGGGATTCACCCCTCCACTTT.

The V and J genes are TRBV3-1 (or the pseudogene TRBV3-2) and TRBJ2-2, with 9 bases aligning to TRBD1. The CDR3 totals 16 residues. Germline loops: CDR1 LGHDT, CDR2 YNNKEL (reference sequence). V trimming: 4 bases; J trimming: 1 base; junction bases outside the gene matches: 4. The CDR3 region has the DNA TGTGCCAGCAGCCCGGGACAGGGAAAGAACACCGGGGAGCTGTTTTTT. This codes for CASSPGQGKNTGELFF.

V gene TRBV7-9 combines with J gene TRBJ2-1; 8 nucleotides agree with TRBD1. In germline, CDR1 is SEHNR, CDR2 FQNEAQ (reference sequence). The CDR3 extends over 15 amino acids. J was trimmed by 1 base and V by 4 bases; bases with no gene match: 3. CDR3 bases: TGTGCCAGCAGCTCCGGGACAGGTTCCTACAATGAGCAGTTCTTC. Its translation: CASSSGTGSYNEQFF.

This clone was seen a handful of times. V is TRBV4-2 and J is TRBJ2-1; D possibly corresponds to TRBD2 (5 bases). From germline, CDR1 is LGHNA and CDR2 YNFKEQ. The germline V and J ends were trimmed by 4 bases and 5 bases, with 9 bases remaining between them. This CDR3 is 13 amino acids long. The CDR3 sequence is CASSPTGNNEQFF. The CDR3 bases are TGTGCCAGCAGCCCCACCGGGAACAATGAGCAGTTCTTC.

The chain is built from TRBV19 and TRBJ2-4; D is possibly TRBD2 (5 bases). CDR1 and CDR2 from the germline V gene are LNHDA and SQIVND (reference sequence). The CDR3 extends over 17 amino acids. Trimming stripped 3 bases from V and 0 bases from J, with 15 bases between. CDR3 sequence (DNA): TGTGCCAGTAGTATCTCCCGAGTCGGACTAGCCAAAAACATTCAGTACTTC. This gives the protein CASSISRVGLAKNIQYF.

This chain joins TRBV7-2 and TRBJ2-7; a weak D match, TRBD1 (6 bases). CDR1 and CDR2 from the germline V gene are SGHTA and FQGNSA. CDR3 length equals 19 residues. The ends were cut back, 6 bases at V and 5 bases at J, with 32 bases in the middle. The CDR3 nucleotides are TGTGCCAGCAGTAATCGCAGACTAAGGGGGTCCCACCGGGTGGACGAGCAGTACTTC. It encodes CASSNRRLRGSHRVDEQYF.

J is TRBJ1-4 and V is TRBV6-5; perhaps TRBD1 as D (5 bases). CDR1 MNHEY and CDR2 SVGAGI come from the germline V gene. The CDR3 is made up of 15 amino acids. The germline V and J ends were trimmed by 0 bases and 8 bases, with 13 bases remaining between them. CDR3 in amino acids: CASSYSGDYGEKLFF. CDR3 bases: TGTGCCAGCAGTTACTCGGGGGACTATGGGGAAAAACTGTTTTTT.

The rearrangement uses TRBV11-2 and TRBJ1-3; D not certain. The V end was cut by 6 bases, the J end by 0 bases, with 18 bases between. The CDR3 length is 17 residues. Germline V lookup: CDR1 SGHAT, CDR2 FQNNGV. CDR3 nucleotides: TGTGCCAGCAGTTACAGTCAGCGGACGAACTCTGGAAACACCATATATTTT. Its protein is CASSYSQRTNSGNTIYF.

CDR3: CASISQGNGYTF. The CDR3 DNA is TGTGCCAGCATATCACAGGGGAACGGCTACACCTTC. The chain recombines TRBV9 with TRBJ1-2; 7 bases agree with TRBD1. V was pared by 6 bases and J by 8 bases, with 7 bases of the junction left unmatched. This CDR3 comprises 12 residues. The germline V gene encodes CDR1 SGDLS and CDR2 YYNGEE.

This chain uses TRBV4-3 with TRBJ2-6, with a tentative D call TRBD1 (6 bases). CDR1 and CDR2 (germline): LGHNA, YSLEER. There are 17 residues in the CDR3. V lost 5 bases, J lost 0 bases, and 14 bases lay in between. CDR3 protein: CASSGTKPRSGANVLTF. DNA for the CDR3: TGCGCCAGCAGCGGGACAAAACCTCGCTCTGGGGCCAACGTCCTGACTTTC.

The rearrangement links TRBV15 to TRBJ2-2, with TRBD2 matching over 7 bases. The germline V gene encodes CDR1 LNHNV and CDR2 YYDKDF (reference sequence). J lost 3 bases, V lost 3 bases, and 1 base had no gene match. The CDR3 covers 14 residues. The CDR3 nucleotides read TGTGCCACCAGCAGTCGGGGGGACACCGGGGAGCTGTTTTTT. Amino acids: CATSSRGDTGELFF.

The chain uses TRBV4-1 and TRBJ2-1; possibly TRBD2 for D (7 bases). V lost 3 bases and J 0 bases, leaving 12 bases between the germline ends. CDR3 length: 16 residues. Germline loops: CDR1 MGHRA, CDR2 YSYEKL. In DNA form, the CDR3 reads TGCGCCAGCAGCCAGGCGGGGGCCAGCTCCTACAATGAGCAGTTCTTC. Its protein is CASSQAGASSYNEQFF.

V is TRBV6-5 and J is TRBJ1-1; TRBD1 agrees at 9 bases. Germline V gives CDR1 MNHEY, CDR2 SVGAGI. This CDR3 contains 15 residues. V trimming: 4 bases; J trimming: 3 bases; junction bases outside the gene matches: 6. The CDR3 spells CASSWTGAEYTEAFF. CDR3 nucleotide sequence: TGTGCCAGCAGTTGGACAGGGGCCGAGTACACTGAAGCTTTCTTT.

The CDR3 is CSLSGDTQYF. In DNA form, the CDR3 reads TGCAGTCTAAGCGGGGATACGCAGTATTTT. The chain has TRBV20-1 and TRBJ2-3, with D possibly being TRBD2 (6 bases). Trimming removed 8 bases from V and 6 bases from J, with 9 bases in between. Germline V CDR1 and CDR2: DFQATT, SNEGSKA (reference sequence). The CDR3 is 10 amino acids.